This T cell receptor beta chain was sequenced in a study of CD8 T cells in Susac syndrome. The TEMRA cells underwent FACS enrichment, while the CD8+ and CD4+ T cells underwent negative isolation. Reverse transcription of roughly 0.5 to 1 ug RNA used random hexamers. Each CDR3 protein gets one entry after TCRdb re-called the immunoSEQ multiplex PCR reads with MiXCR. The table records about 160,000 distinct CDR3 sequences, roughly 95% of them present only once. The germline V and J ends were trimmed by 3 bases and 0 bases, with 8 bases remaining between them. The CDR3 covers 15 residues. CDR1 and CDR2 (germline): SGHVS, FQNEAQ.

The chain links TRBV7-8 to TRBJ2-2; no clear D gene. This TCR came from a human donor with Susac syndrome. The sequencing input was CD4+ T cells from PBMCs. In nucleotides, the CDR3 is TGTGCCAGCAGCTTCGTGGCAGCGAACACCGGGGAGCTGTTTTTT. Translating it yields CASSFVAANTGELFF.